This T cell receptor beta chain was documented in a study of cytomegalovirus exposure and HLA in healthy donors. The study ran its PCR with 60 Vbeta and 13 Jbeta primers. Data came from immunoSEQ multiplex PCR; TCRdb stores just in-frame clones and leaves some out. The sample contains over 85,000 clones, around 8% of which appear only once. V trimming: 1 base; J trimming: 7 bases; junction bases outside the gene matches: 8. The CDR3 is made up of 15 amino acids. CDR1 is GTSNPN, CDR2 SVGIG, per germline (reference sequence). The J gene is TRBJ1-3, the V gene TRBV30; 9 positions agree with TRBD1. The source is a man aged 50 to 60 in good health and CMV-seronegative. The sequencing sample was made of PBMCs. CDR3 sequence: CAWSAGTGFQNTIYF. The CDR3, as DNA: TGTGCCTGGAGTGCCGGGACAGGGTTTCAGAACACCATATATTTT. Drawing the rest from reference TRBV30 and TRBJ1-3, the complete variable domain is SQTIHQWPATLVQPVGSPLSLECTVEGTSNPNLYWYRQAAGRGLQLLFYSVGIGQISSEVPQNLSASRPQDRQFILSSKKLLLSDSGFYLCAWSAGTGFQNTIYFGEGSWLTVV.